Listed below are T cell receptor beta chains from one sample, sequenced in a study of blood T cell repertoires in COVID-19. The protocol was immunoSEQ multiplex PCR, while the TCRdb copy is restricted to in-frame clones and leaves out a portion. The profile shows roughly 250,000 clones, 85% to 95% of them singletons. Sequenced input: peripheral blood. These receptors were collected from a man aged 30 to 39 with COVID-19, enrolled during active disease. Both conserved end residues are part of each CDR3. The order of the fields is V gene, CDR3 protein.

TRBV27,CATHGTGVSSPLHF
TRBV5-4,CASSLAGTAAYEQYF
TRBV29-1,CSVRPDRGRIGYTF
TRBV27,CASSLLRDRGFVTEAFF
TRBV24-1,CAPIDKGNVYGYTF
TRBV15,CATSRDPGAEAFF
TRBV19,CASRSGLNTGELFF
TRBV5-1,CASSSGQGSHEQYF
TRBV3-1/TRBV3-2,CASRGLAGKETQYF
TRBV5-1,CASSPAANYGYTF
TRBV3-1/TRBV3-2,CASSQVLAGGPLEQFF
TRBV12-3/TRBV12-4,CASSLGVVQPQHF
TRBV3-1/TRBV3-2,CASSQSGQGYNEQFF
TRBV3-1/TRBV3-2,CASSQVEGTFGYGYTF
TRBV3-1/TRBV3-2,CASSQAPTSGQETQYF
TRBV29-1,CSVVRETYGYTF
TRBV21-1,CASSKRQGLGNTEAFF
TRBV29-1,CSVERQGAEAFF
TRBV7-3,CASSLARGSPYF
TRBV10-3,CAISESPGAEETQYF
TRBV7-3,CASSLGRNTEAFF
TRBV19,CASREGTGGLGDHTEAFF
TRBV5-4,CASSSPLGVIGETQYF
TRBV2,CASSEVTAIAKNIQYF
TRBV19,CASSMGGDVAWNTEAFF
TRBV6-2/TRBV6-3,CASSYFLSNQPQHF
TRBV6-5,CAASAGGGNYGYTF
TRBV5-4,CASTPGGGRRATEAFF
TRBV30,CAWSVGQPTGELFF
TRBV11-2,CASGSRRGGPYEQYF
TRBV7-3,CASSQTADSGNTIYF
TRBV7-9,CASSPNLQGAGGYTF
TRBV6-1,CASSETTNTEAFF
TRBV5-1,CASSPDRVHEQYF
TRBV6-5,CASNPTGVNYGYTF
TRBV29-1,CSVEAHSGNTIYF
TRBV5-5,CASSLTGGNGYTF
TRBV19,CASSTGWVNYGYTF
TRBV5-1,CASSLVQPGDTEAFF
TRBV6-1,CASSESQQGRTEAFF
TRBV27,CASRPVEASTEAFF
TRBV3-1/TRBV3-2,CASSQAVGHLANTGELFF
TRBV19,CASSMGTGNIYGYTF
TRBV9,CASSSRRGANTEAFF